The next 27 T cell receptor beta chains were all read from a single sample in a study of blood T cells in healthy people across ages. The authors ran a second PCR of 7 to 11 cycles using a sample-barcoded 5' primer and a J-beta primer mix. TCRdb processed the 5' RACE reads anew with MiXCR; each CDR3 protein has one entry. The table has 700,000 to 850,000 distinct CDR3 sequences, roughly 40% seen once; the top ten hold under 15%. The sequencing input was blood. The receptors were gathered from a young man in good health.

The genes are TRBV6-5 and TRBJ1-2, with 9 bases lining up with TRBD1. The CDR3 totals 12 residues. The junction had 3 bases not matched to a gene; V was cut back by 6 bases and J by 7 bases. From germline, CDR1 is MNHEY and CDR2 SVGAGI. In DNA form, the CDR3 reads TGTGCCAGCAGGCTACAGGGGGCTGGCTACACCTTC. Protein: CASRLQGAGYTF.

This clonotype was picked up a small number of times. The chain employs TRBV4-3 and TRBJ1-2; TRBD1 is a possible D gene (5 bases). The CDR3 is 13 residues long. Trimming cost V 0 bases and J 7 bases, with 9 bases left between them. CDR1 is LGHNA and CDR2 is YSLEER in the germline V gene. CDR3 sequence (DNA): TGCGCCAGCAGCCAAGAGGCAGGGTCTGGCTACACCTTC. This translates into CASSQEAGSGYTF.

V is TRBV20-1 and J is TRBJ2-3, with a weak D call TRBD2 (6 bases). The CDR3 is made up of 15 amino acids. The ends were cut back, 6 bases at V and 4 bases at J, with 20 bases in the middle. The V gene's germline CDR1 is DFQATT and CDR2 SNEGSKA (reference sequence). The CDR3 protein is CSAAWASEAADTQYF. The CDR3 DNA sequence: TGCAGTGCCGCGTGGGCTAGCGAGGCGGCAGATACGCAGTATTTT.

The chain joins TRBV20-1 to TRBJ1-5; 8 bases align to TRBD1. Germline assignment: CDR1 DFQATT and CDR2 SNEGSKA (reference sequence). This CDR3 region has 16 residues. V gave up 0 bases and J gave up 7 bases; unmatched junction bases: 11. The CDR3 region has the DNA TGCAGTGCTAGAGATACCGGGCAGGGGGCGGGGCAGCCCCAGCATTTT. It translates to CSARDTGQGAGQPQHF.

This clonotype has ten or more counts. Written as DNA, the CDR3 is TGTGCCAGCAGGAAAACCGGGACGGAGTCCTACGAGCAGTACTTC. Translated: CASRKTGTESYEQYF. This chain connects TRBV12-3 or TRBV12-4 to TRBJ2-7; either TRBD1 or TRBD2 may fit D (5 bases each). The CDR3 has 15 residues. V was cut by 6 bases and J by 1 base, with 16 bases left in between.

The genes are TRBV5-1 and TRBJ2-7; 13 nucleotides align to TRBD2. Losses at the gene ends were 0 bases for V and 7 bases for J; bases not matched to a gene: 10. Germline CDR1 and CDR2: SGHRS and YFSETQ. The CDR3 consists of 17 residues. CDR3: CASSLGTSGGSYNEQYF. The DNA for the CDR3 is TGCGCCAGCAGCTTGGGGACTAGCGGGGGATCCTACAATGAGCAGTACTTC.

As DNA, the CDR3 is TGCGCCAGCAGCCAATCCCACGGGTCCCCTTCTGATACGCAGTATTTT. It codes for CASSQSHGSPSDTQYF. The chain is built from TRBV5-1 and TRBJ2-3; D remains ambiguous. This CDR3 has 16 amino acids. Looked up from germline, CDR1 is SGHRS and CDR2 is YFSETQ. Between the trimmed V and J ends, which lost 4 bases and 6 bases, there was a span of 21 bases.

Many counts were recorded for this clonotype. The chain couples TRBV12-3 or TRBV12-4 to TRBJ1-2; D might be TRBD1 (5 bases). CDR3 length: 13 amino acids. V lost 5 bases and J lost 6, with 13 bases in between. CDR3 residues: CASSTGTSDGYTF. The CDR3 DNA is TGTGCCAGCAGTACCGGGACCTCGGATGGCTACACCTTC.

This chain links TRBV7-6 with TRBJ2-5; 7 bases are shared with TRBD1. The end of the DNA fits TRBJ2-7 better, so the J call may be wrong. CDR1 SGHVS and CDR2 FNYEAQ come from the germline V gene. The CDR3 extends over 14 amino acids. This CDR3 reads CASSPKTGSYEQYF. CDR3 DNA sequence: TGTGCCAGCAGCCCTAAGACAGGGAGCTACGAGCAGTACTTC.

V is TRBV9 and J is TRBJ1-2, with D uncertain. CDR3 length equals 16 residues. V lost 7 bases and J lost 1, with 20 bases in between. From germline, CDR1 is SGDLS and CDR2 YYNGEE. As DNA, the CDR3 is TGTGCCAGCCGATCCCAGTCCACCTACCATAACTATGGCTACACCTTC. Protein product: CASRSQSTYHNYGYTF.

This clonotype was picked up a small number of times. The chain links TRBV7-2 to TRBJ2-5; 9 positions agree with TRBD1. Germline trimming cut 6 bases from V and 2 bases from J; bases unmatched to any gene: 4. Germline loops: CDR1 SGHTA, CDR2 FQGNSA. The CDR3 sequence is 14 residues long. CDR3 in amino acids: CASRPDRGQETQYF. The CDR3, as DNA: TGTGCCAGCAGACCCGACAGGGGGCAAGAGACCCAGTACTTC. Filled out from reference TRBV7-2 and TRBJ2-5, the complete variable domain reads GAGVSQSPSNKVTEKGKDVELRCDPISGHTALYWYRQSLGQGLEFLIYFQGNSAPDKSGLPSDRFSAERTGGSVSTLTIQRTQQEDSAVYLCASRPDRGQETQYFGPGTRLLVL.

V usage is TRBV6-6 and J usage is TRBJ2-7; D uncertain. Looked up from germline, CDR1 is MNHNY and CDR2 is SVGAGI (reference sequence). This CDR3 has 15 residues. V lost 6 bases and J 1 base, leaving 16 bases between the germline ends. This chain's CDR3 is CASSHASLASYEQYF. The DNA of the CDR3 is TGTGCCAGCAGCCACGCCTCGCTTGCTTCCTACGAGCAGTACTTC.

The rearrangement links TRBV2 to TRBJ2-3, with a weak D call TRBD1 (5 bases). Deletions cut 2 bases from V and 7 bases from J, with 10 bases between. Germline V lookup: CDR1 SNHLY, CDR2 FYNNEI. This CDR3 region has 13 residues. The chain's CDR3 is CASSEFRGNTQYF. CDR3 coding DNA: TGTGCCAGCAGTGAATTTAGGGGAAATACGCAGTATTTT.

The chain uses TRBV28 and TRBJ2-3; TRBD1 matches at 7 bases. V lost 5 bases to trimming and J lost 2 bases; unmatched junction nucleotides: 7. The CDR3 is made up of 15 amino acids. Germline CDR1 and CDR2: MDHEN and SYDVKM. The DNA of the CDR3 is TGTGCCAGCAGTGGCAGTGGACAGGTCACAGATACGCAGTATTTT. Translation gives CASSGSGQVTDTQYF.

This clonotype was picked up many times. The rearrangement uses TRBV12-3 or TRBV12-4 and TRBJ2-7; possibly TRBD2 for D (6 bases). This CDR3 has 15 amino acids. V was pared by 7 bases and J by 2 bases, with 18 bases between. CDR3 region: CASTPTSSPPYEQYF. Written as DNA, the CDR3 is TGTGCCAGCACCCCGACTAGTAGTCCACCCTACGAGCAGTACTTC.

The CDR3 sequence is CASSLAGGPTYEQFF. The CDR3 nucleotides read TGTGCCAGCAGCTTAGCGGGGGGGCCGACGTATGAGCAGTTCTTC. The V gene is TRBV7-9, the J gene TRBJ2-1; maybe TRBD2 (7 bases). CDR3 length: 15 residues. V shed 0 bases and J shed 8 bases, with 14 bases lying between them. Per the germline V gene, CDR1 is SEHNR and CDR2 is FQNEAQ (reference sequence).

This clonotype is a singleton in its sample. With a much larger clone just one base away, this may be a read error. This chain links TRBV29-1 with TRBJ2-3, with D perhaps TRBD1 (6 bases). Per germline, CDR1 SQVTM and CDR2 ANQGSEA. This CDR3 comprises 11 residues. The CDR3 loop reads CVPRQGNTQYF. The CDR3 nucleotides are TGCGTCCCGCGGCAGGGGAATACGCAGTATTTT.

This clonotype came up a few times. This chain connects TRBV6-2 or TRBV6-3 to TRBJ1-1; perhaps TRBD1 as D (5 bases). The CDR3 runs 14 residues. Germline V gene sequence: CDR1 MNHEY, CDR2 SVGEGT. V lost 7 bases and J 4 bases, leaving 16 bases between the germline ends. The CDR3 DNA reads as TGTGCCAGCACCCTACGAGACAGTCCCACTGAAGCTTTCTTT. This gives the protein CASTLRDSPTEAFF.

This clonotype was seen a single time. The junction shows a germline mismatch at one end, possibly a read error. This chain's CDR3 is CASSLTTDTLYF. CDR3 DNA sequence: TGCGCCAGCAGCTTGACCACAGATACGCTGTATTTT. This chain joins TRBV5-1 and TRBJ2-3; D unresolved. This CDR3 region has 12 residues. Looked up from germline, CDR1 is SGHRS and CDR2 is YFSETQ.

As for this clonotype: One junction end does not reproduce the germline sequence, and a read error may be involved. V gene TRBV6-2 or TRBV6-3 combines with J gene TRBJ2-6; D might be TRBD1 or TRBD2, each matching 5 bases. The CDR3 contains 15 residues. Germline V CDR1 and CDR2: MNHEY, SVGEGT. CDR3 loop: CASGRHVSGANVPTF. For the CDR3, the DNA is TGTGCCAGCGGGAGACACGTCTCTGGGGCCAACGTCCCGACTTTC.

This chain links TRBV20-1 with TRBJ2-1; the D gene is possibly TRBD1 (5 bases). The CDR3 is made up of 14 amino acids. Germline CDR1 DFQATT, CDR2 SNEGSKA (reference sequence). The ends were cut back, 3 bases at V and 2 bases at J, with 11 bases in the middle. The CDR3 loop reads CSASRGPPYNEQFF. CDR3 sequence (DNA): TGCAGTGCTAGTAGGGGTCCTCCCTACAATGAGCAGTTCTTC.

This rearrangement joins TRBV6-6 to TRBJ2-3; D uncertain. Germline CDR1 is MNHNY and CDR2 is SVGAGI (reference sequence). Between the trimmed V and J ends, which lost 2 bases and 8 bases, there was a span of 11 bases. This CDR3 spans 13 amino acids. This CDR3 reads CASSYDYKVTQYF. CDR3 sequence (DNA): TGTGCCAGCAGTTACGATTACAAGGTTACGCAGTATTTT.

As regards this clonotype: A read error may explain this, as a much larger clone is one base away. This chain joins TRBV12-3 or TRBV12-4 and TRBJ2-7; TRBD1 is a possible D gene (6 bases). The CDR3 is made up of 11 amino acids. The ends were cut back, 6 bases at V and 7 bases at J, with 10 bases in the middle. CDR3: CASRGQREQYF. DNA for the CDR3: TGTGCCAGCAGAGGACAGAGGGAGCAGTACTTC.

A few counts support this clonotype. The CDR3 is CASSVGTSGANVLTF. CDR3 sequence (DNA): TGTGCCAGCAGCGTAGGAACCTCTGGGGCCAACGTCCTGACTTTC. V usage is TRBV9 and J usage is TRBJ2-6; D gene ambiguous. The CDR3 is 15 amino acids. CDR1 and CDR2 from the germline V gene are SGDLS and YYNGEE. Trimming pared 0 bases from V and 0 bases from J, leaving 4 bases between.

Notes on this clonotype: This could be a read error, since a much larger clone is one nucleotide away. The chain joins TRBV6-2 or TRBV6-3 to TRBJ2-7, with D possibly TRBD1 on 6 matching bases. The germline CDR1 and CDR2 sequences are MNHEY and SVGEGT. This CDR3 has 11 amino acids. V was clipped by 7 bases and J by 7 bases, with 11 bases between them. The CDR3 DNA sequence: TGTGCCAGCAAGGGGGTCAATGAGCAGTACTTC. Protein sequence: CASKGVNEQYF.

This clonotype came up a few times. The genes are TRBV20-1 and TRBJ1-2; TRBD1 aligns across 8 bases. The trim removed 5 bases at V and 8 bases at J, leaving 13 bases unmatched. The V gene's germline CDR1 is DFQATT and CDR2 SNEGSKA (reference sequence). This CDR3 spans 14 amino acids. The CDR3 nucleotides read TGCAGTGCTCACCTTCCCCGGACAGGGAACGGCTACACCTTC. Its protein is CSAHLPRTGNGYTF.

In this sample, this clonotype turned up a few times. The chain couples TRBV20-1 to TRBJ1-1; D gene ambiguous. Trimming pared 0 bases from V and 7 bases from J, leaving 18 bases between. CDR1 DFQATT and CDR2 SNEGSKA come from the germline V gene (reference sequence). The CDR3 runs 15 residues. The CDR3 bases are TGCAGTGCTAGAGATGGTACCCTCCCCCGCAATGAAGCTTTCTTT. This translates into CSARDGTLPRNEAFF.